This entry is about one TCR beta chain. TCRdb keeps only in-frame clones here, not all; method: immunoSEQ multiplex PCR. This sample yields under 200,000 clones, of which under 90% are seen a single time; about a sixth belongs to the top ten. Germline V CDR1 and CDR2: SGHTA, FQGTGA. This CDR3 contains 16 residues. Trimming removed 2 bases at V and 6 bases at J, with 14 bases between. The sample originates from a study of blood T cell repertoires in COVID-19. Study context: From the United States, Italy and Spain came samples of acute and convalescent COVID-19.

Living in under 30 US areas, the participants were between roughly 18 and 90 years of age. Participants' own reports of clinical history determined their cohort assignment. Sequences were obtained from PBMCs or T cells enriched from blood (not recorded which). The chain is built from TRBV7-3 and TRBJ1-6, with D maybe TRBD1 (5 bases). This TCR was recovered from a man in his 60s who had recovered from COVID-19. The CDR3 here is CASSLGAKGINSPLHF. The DNA of the CDR3 is TGTGCCAGCAGCTTAGGGGCAAAAGGTATTAATTCACCCCTCCACTTT.